This T cell receptor (beta chain) was captured by sequencing in a study of cytomegalovirus exposure and HLA in healthy donors (dated by TCRdb to 2016 to 2017). Study-level background: An earlier analysis of roughly 500 of the donors reported under 300 Gb of sequence data and 95 million to 140 million unique TCR beta sequences obtained from 150 million to 200 million T cells. A later analysis re-analyzed previously published TCR beta repertoires from approximately 700 donors and added high-resolution HLA genotyping to study TCR occurrence patterns. Of the 398 genotyped donors, 80% to 90% were placed in the genetic ancestry cluster associated with self-reported Caucasian donors. The study used immunosequencing to profile the T cell repertoires of 670 or so subjects and linked those repertoires to cytomegalovirus serostatus. High-throughput TCR immunosequencing, statistical association of individual TCRs with disease status, and machine learning were combined to predict cytomegalovirus infection status. Several DR-DQ haplotypes were handled as single units for association and clustering because linkage in the cohort was strong. On average, about 240,000 unique TCR beta nucleotide sequences were sequenced per donor among roughly 430 genotyped donors of the cohort, with roughly 19% of those sequences being non-productive. The study aimed to test whether signatures of past pathogen exposure could be identified by cataloging public T cell receptors. Genome-wide SNP genotypes for about 65% of the 666 donors were used in a later genetic analysis, which treated that subset as a discovery cohort. All discovery cohort repertoires had been generated on a single sequencing platform. Alongside the repertoire data, information on donor age, sex, ethnicity and CMV serostatus was compiled. To decide whether each TCR beta V gene segment behaved as functional or pseudogenic, an earlier analysis of approximately 590 of the donors relied on high-throughput TCR beta sequencing. Along with the approximately 650-subject first cohort, a separate validation cohort of 120 different subjects was used. Both class I and class II loci were covered by HLA typing, at four-digit resolution. About 300 gigabases of sequencing data and around 88 million unique TCR sequences made up an early release that covered nearly 650 HLA-typed donors. Rather than drawing on any new phenotypic data, the later analysis identified candidate immune exposures from TCR beta sequences and the way those sequences occurred across donors. Typing coverage varied by locus: about 629-640 donors for A, B, C, DRB1 and DQB1; approximately 520 for DQA1; some 610 for DPA1; approximately 450 for DPB1. General findings and caveats noted by the study authors: The presence/absence analyses assumed that sequencing depth was roughly uniform across donors, and that assumption may not be true. Correlated functional status among segregating V segments might be attributable to linkage disequilibrium, but an unknown experimental factor could not be ruled out. In a later analysis, HLA-associated TCR beta chains were found to be more clonally expanded and to have lower generation probabilities than equally common non-associated chains. According to the authors, the approach could potentially be generalized to other disease states and immunological phenotypes. Some IMGT-functional V segments, including TRBV6-2 and TRBV6-3, could not be told apart with the 87-base-pair reads, so those segments were excluded. HLA typing was unavailable for some donors at each locus, so association tests used only the typed subset. In a later genetic analysis, fewer N-insertions in productive TCRs were reported among donors in an Asian-associated ancestry cluster than the approximately 670-donor mean. Because counts were too low, roughly 17 rarely observed V segments, including chromosome 9 orphons, were left out of the earlier analysis of approximately 580 of the donors. In an earlier analysis of over 550 of the donors, most TCR beta V segments were observed in productive rearrangements about 90% or about 30% of the time, broadly matching IMGT annotations. The sequencing pipeline was judged likely to have produced a cluster of highly shared sequence variants as a technical artifact. Most TCR sequences were seen in very few donors, while some public TCRs were found in many individuals. The classifier was reported to diagnose cytomegalovirus status with high specificity and sensitivity in both the original cohort and the validation cohort. A further reported finding was that TCR beta sequences accurately predicted the HLA-A and HLA-B alleles for most subjects in the first cohort. According to a later analysis, most CMV-associated TCR beta chains appeared to be HLA-restricted, and the HLA associations seemed to be driven largely by CMV exposure. Assigning TCR associations to individual alleles was difficult when HLA alleles, especially DR and DQ, strongly co-occurred. A later analysis associated about 16,000 TCR beta sequences with specific HLA alleles at a false discovery rate of 0.05. A later genetic analysis associated a missense DCLRE1C variant with V-gene and J-gene trimming of TCR beta chains, and an independent cohort replicated the association. Immune exposure information for the cohort was limited to CMV serostatus. According to a later analysis, parvovirus B19, influenza, CMV and Epstein-Barr virus appeared linked to several top co-occurrence clusters. This cohort had only TCR beta chains sequenced, and the lack of alpha or paired-chain data limited which features could be detected. The study gave a list of about 150 TCR beta chains associated with cytomegalovirus. In vitro tests confirmed that a few of the cytomegalovirus-associated TCR beta chains recognize cytomegalovirus antigens. A later analysis found that TCR association rates varied across HLA loci, with DRB1 alleles showing the most associated TCRs and HLA-C alleles the fewest.

Library preparation was by the immunoSEQ multiplex PCR assay. For the multiplex PCR, a mixture combining 60 forward primers for TCR Vbeta segments and 13 reverse primers for TCR Jbeta segments was used. Amplification of the CDR3 region of rearranged TCR beta genes was performed with a multiplex PCR assay on genomic DNA. The Illumina HiSeq System was used to sequence the amplified TCR beta libraries as 87-base-pair reads. The authors processed their data as follows. Across the 640 or so repertoires, a later analysis counted roughly 77 million unique TCR beta chains, around 11 million of which were shared by at least two donors. Raw reads were error-corrected and collapsed into unique sequences by a nearest-neighbor algorithm in which closely related sequences were merged to remove PCR and sequencing errors. To assign V, D and J gene segments, CDR3 sequences were aligned to IMGT reference sequences. For a sequence to be retained, at least a six-nucleotide match to both a V gene segment and a J gene segment was required. A rearrangement was called productive if the CDR3 had no stop codons and remained in frame with V and J, and every other rearrangement was called non-productive. CDR3 was defined according to IMGT convention as the region running from the second conserved V-encoded cysteine to the conserved J-encoded phenylalanine. Sequences without an unambiguous match to a single V gene segment were excluded from the earlier analysis of approximately 560 of the donors. An earlier analysis of about 590 of the donors classified V segments as functional when productive rearrangements were above 56.7% and as segregating when the standard deviation between donors was above 5%. A statistical classification framework was developed to diagnose cytomegalovirus status using the catalog of TCR beta chain sequences. In a later analysis, TCR nucleotide sequences were compared against IMGT/GENE-DB human TR gene sequences so that V and J genes could be assigned. In a later analysis, CDR3 sequences and most-parsimonious VDJ recombination scenarios were assigned using the TCRdist pipeline. A later analysis defined each TCR beta chain by its CDR3 amino acid sequence plus V-gene family, and excluded reads lacking a unique V-gene family. In a later analysis, approximately 590 highly shared, low-generation-probability nucleotide sequences were removed to address suspected cross-contamination and a sequencing artifact. A later analysis calculated a clonal expansion index for each public chain from normalized within-repertoire ranks of inferred template counts. A later analysis computed generation probabilities with a VDJ recombination model fitted to out-of-frame rearrangements, and checked the results against IGoR. Hypergeometric tests were used in a later analysis to score TCR-TCR, TCR-HLA and TCR-CMV co-occurrence, with a repertoire-size bias correction applied to the TCR pairs. To estimate false discovery rates, a later analysis permuted the HLA or CMV assignments 20 times. A later analysis grouped co-occurring TCRs with DBSCAN, adding TCRdist sequence similarity when clustering within HLA-allele-positive subsets. For co-occurrence clustering, repertoires with fewer than 30,000 or more than 120,000 public chains were excluded, along with about five repertoires with anomalous nucleotide sharing. The table was pulled from immuneACCESS by TCRdb, which kept in-frame rearrangements only. Such tables lose some clones; where checked, under half of the loss comes from unresolved V genes, and the rest has no known cause. The V and J calls and clone size are taken from that table; D and trimming were inferred from the DNA. The sample profile shows 200,000 to 250,000 clones; around four fifths of them were found once. The biggest ten clones account for about 2.5% of the sample.

The cohort comprised some 730 healthy bone marrow donors. At the time of sampling, all cohort members were nominally healthy, though unrecorded immune exposures were likely present. The donor was CMV seropositive and was included in the group of 270 or so seropositive cohort members. A peripheral blood sample was provided by each donor, and peripheral blood mononuclear cells were used for TCR beta sequencing. Genomic DNA was extracted from the blood cell samples with the Qiagen DNeasy Blood Extraction Kit. With respect to this clone: Its specific antigen is unknown. The sample holds no much larger clone one base away, and base qualities are not on file.

V gives up 4 bases and J gives up 4 bases, and the segment between their germline ends measures 16 bases. Looking up the germline V gene yields CDR1 SQVTM and CDR2 ANQGSEA. From the cysteine up to the phenylalanine, the CDR3 has a length of 14 residues. Left in the record is the CDR3 DNA by itself, 42 bases read in frame from the first base. This clonotype was obtained from a woman aged 55-69 years in good health and CMV-seropositive. Sequencing was done on a sample of PBMCs. The V and J genes are TRBV29-1 and TRBJ1-2; 5 matching bases give a weak D call of TRBD1. CDR3 reads: CSVVNRGTGYGYTF. The DNA sequence follows: TGCAGCGTTGTAAACCGGGGGACGGGCTATGGCTACACCTTC.